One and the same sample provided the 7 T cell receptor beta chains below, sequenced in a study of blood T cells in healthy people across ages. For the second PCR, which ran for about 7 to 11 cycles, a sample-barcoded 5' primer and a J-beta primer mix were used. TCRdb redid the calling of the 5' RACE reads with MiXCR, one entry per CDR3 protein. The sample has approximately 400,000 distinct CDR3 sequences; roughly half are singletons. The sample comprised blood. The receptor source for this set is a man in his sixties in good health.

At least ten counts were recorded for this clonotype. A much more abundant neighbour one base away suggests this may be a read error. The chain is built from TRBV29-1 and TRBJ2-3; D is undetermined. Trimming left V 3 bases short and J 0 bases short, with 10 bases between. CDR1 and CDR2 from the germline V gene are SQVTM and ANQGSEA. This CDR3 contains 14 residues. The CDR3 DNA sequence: TGCAGCGTTGATGCCATCACTAGCACAGATACGCAGTATTTT. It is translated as CSVDAITSTDTQYF.

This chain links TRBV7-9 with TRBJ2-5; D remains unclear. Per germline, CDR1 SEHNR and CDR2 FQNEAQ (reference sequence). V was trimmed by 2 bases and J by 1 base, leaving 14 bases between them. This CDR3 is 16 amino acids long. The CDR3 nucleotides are TGTGCCAGCAGCTTACCGATATACGGTTCCCAAGAGACCCAGTACTTC. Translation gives CASSLPIYGSQETQYF.

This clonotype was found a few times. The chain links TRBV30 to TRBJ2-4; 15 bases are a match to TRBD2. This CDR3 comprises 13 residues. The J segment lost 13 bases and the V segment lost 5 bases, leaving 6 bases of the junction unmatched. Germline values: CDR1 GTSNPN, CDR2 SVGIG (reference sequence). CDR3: CAWGTSGRTGQYF. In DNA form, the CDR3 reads TGTGCCTGGGGGACTAGCGGGAGGACGGGGCAGTACTTC.

CDR3 sequence: CATLTGAYGYTF. CDR3 coding DNA: TGTGCCACCCTGACAGGGGCCTATGGCTACACCTTC. The chain uses TRBV27 and TRBJ1-2, with TRBD1 identical over 8 bases. CDR1 MNHEY and CDR2 SMNVEV come from the germline V gene (reference sequence). J lost 4 bases, V lost 10 bases, and 5 bases had no gene match. The CDR3 has 12 amino acids.

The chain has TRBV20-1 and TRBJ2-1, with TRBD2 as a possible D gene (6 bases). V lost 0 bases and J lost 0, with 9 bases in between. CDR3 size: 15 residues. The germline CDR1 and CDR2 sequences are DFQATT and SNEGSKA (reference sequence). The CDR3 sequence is CSARDPGGSYNEQFF. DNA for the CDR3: TGCAGTGCTAGAGATCCCGGGGGCTCCTACAATGAGCAGTTCTTC.

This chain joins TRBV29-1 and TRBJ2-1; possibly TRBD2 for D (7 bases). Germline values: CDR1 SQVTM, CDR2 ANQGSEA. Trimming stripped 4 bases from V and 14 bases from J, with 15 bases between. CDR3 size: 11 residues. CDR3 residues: CSVVVGGQEFF. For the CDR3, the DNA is TGCAGCGTTGTAGTCGGGGGGCAAGAGTTCTTC.

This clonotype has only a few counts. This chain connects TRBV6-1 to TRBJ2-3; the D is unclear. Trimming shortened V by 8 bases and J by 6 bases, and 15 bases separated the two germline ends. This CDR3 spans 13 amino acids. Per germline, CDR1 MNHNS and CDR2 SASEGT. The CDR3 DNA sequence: TGTGCCAGCTCATTATCCCGCCGGGATACGCAGTATTTT. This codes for CASSLSRRDTQYF.